This is a list of T cell receptor beta chains from one sample in a study of T cell responses to AZD1222 COVID-19 vaccine. Clones were sequenced by immunoSEQ multiplex PCR, and TCRdb holds only the in-frame ones, with some missing. This repertoire shows over 75,000 clones, 85% to 90% found once; its top ten account for 30% to 40%. Material: peripheral blood, obtained on day 0 of AZD1222 vaccination. The receptors were sampled from an adult in good health. CDR3s include the opening cysteine and the closing phenylalanine or tryptophan. A D gene is named only where the DNA matches it firmly. Where a row states a size, it is once, few, many or the class of an expanded clone; other rows omit it.

CDR3aa	CDR3nt	d_gene	v_gene	j_gene	abundance
CASSQEQGDYGYTF	TGTGCCAGCAGCCAAGAGCAGGGTGACTATGGCTACACCTTC	-	TRBV7-3	TRBJ1-2	-
CASSQDNGYEQYF	TGCGCCAGCAGCCAAGATAATGGATACGAGCAGTACTTC	-	TRBV4-1	TRBJ2-7	-
CASNFRGTGYMNTEAFF	TGTGCCAGCAATTTTCGGGGGACAGGGTACATGAACACTGAAGCTTTCTTT	TRBD1	TRBV27	TRBJ1-1	-
CASSPGQGDYEQFF	TGTGCCAGCAGCCCGGGACAGGGGGACTATGAGCAGTTCTTC	TRBD1	TRBV6-2/TRBV6-3	TRBJ2-1	-
CASSQIQTIGTEAFF	TGCGCCAGCAGCCAAATCCAGACTATAGGCACTGAAGCTTTCTTT	-	TRBV4-1	TRBJ1-1	-
CASTGQGSPEAFF	TGTGCCAGCACCGGACAGGGGTCCCCTGAAGCTTTCTTT	TRBD1	TRBV19	TRBJ1-1	-
CASSLGSGRETQYF	TGTGCCAGCAGCTTAGGCTCGGGCAGGGAGACCCAGTACTTC	-	TRBV7-9	TRBJ2-5	-
CASSLEGYEQYF	TGTGCCAGCAGTTTGGAGGGTTACGAGCAGTACTTC	-	TRBV28	TRBJ2-7	-
CASSQFRTDTQYF	TGCGCCAGCAGCCAATTTAGGACAGATACGCAGTATTTT	-	TRBV4-1	TRBJ2-3	-
CASSYAGFANTEAFF	TGTGCCAGCAGTTATGCAGGGTTTGCGAACACTGAAGCTTTCTTT	-	TRBV6-2/TRBV6-3	TRBJ1-1	-
CSVGSASGSPGELFF	TGCAGCGTTGGTTCGGCTAGCGGGAGCCCCGGGGAGCTGTTTTTT	TRBD2	TRBV29-1	TRBJ2-2	once
CASRTGNTGELFF	TGTGCCAGCAGGACAGGGAACACCGGGGAGCTGTTTTTT	-	TRBV12-3/TRBV12-4	TRBJ2-2	-
CASSSGTGTNNEQFF	TGCGCCAGCAGCTCCGGGACAGGGACTAACAATGAGCAGTTCTTC	TRBD1	TRBV5-1	TRBJ2-1	once
CASSQYPRSAISSYEQYF	TGCGCCAGCAGTCAATACCCCAGGAGTGCCATCTCATCCTACGAGCAGTACTTC	-	TRBV23-1	TRBJ2-7	-
CASSDQAPNTEAFF	TGTGCCAGCAGTGACCAGGCGCCAAACACTGAAGCTTTCTTT	-	TRBV6-1	TRBJ1-1	-
CSVRLAGGIDQETQYF	TGCAGCGTACGACTAGCGGGAGGGATTGACCAAGAGACCCAGTACTTC	TRBD2	TRBV29-1	TRBJ2-5	-
CASSSGAQDGYTF	TGTGCCAGCAGTTCGGGGGCGCAGGATGGCTACACCTTC	-	TRBV28	TRBJ1-2	-
CASSSSQGIGYGYTF	TGTGCCAGCAGTTCATCACAGGGTATCGGCTATGGCTACACCTTC	-	TRBV28	TRBJ1-2	-
CAMGHPSSYEQYF	TGTGCGATGGGGCATCCGAGCTCCTACGAGCAGTACTTC	-	TRBV5-4	TRBJ2-7	-
CASSGREGEQFF	TGCGCCAGCAGTGGGCGGGAGGGGGAGCAGTTCTTC	TRBD2	TRBV10-1	TRBJ2-1	-
CASSVATRVNEQFF	TGTGCCAGCAGCGTAGCGACTAGGGTCAATGAGCAGTTCTTC	-	TRBV9	TRBJ2-1	-
CAHREGGGSYNEQFF	TGTGCTCATCGGGAGGGCGGGGGTTCCTACAATGAGCAGTTCTTC	TRBD2	TRBV6-6	TRBJ2-1	-
CASSLLTGRTQETQYF	TGTGCCAGCAGCCTTTTAACAGGGCGGACACAAGAGACCCAGTACTTC	-	TRBV14	TRBJ2-5	-
CASSLGEGTTTDTQYF	TGTGCCAGCAGCTTAGGAGAGGGGACCACCACAGATACGCAGTATTTT	-	TRBV11-3	TRBJ2-3	-
CSVGDSEAFF	TGCAGCGTTGGGGACTCTGAAGCTTTCTTT	-	TRBV29-1	TRBJ1-1	once
CASVRGVRASGNTIYF	TGTGCCAGCGTACGGGGTGTCCGGGCCTCTGGAAACACCATATATTTT	-	TRBV28	TRBJ1-3	-
CASSQDWSPGKNTGELFF	TGCGCCAGCAGCCAAGACTGGTCCCCGGGAAAAAACACCGGGGAGCTGTTTTTT	-	TRBV4-1	TRBJ2-2	-
CASSLGTGPAYEQYF	TGCGCCAGCAGCTTGGGGACAGGGCCGGCCTACGAGCAGTACTTC	TRBD1	TRBV5-1	TRBJ2-7	-
CASSAPNGYTF	TGTGCCAGCAGCGCCCCGAATGGCTACACCTTC	-	TRBV9	TRBJ1-2	-
CASSIGTSGSADTQYF	TGTGCCAGCAGTATCGGGACTAGCGGGAGCGCAGATACGCAGTATTTT	TRBD2	TRBV25-1	TRBJ2-3	once
CASRAQGPGYGYTF	TGTGCCAGCAGGGCCCAGGGACCCGGCTATGGCTACACCTTC	-	TRBV6-5	TRBJ1-2	-
CASSVSGGRGEQFF	TGTGCCAGCAGTGTTTCAGGCGGGAGGGGTGAGCAGTTCTTC	TRBD2	TRBV25-1	TRBJ2-1	-
CASSPGLAGSPDTQYF	TGTGCCAGCAGTCCCGGACTAGCGGGATCTCCAGATACGCAGTATTTT	TRBD2	TRBV27	TRBJ2-3	-
CASSLGGSPITDTQYF	TGTGCCAGCAGCTTGGGGGGGTCCCCGATCACAGATACGCAGTATTTT	TRBD2	TRBV11-2	TRBJ2-3	-
CASSRSRDSPYEQYF	TGTGCCAGCTCACGCTCACGGGACAGTCCCTACGAGCAGTACTTC	TRBD1	TRBV18	TRBJ2-7	few
CASSYSVGSPYNEQFF	TGTGCCAGCAGTTACTCCGTAGGGAGTCCCTACAATGAGCAGTTCTTC	-	TRBV6-2/TRBV6-3	TRBJ2-1	once
CASSLATETETQYF	TGTGCCAGCAGCTTAGCGACAGAAACCGAGACCCAGTACTTC	-	TRBV7-9	TRBJ2-5	-
CASSGDYFNEQFF	TGTGCCAGCAGTGGGGACTACTTCAATGAGCAGTTCTTC	TRBD2	TRBV3-1/TRBV3-2	TRBJ2-1	-
CSVRDAMNTEAFF	TGCAGCGTACGGGACGCAATGAACACTGAAGCTTTCTTT	-	TRBV29-1	TRBJ1-1	-
CASSLTGGSPYGYTF	TGTGCCAGCAGTCTTACAGGGGGGTCCCCCTATGGCTACACCTTC	TRBD1	TRBV6-5	TRBJ1-2	-
CASSQDLPWQATQETQYF	TGTGCCAGCAGCCAAGATCTCCCGTGGCAGGCAACCCAAGAGACCCAGTACTTC	-	TRBV14	TRBJ2-5	-
CASSLAGPLNEKLFF	TGTGCCAGCAGCTTAGCAGGCCCTCTAAATGAAAAACTGTTTTTT	-	TRBV7-9	TRBJ1-4	-
CASSQDPARRPQHF	TGTGCCAGCAGCCAAGATCCAGCCCGGCGGCCCCAGCATTTT	-	TRBV4-2	TRBJ1-5	few
CATSGRDRGATDTQYF	TGTGCCACCAGCGGGCGGGACAGGGGGGCCACAGATACGCAGTATTTT	TRBD1	TRBV15	TRBJ2-3	-
CASSFSGRASDEQFF	TGTGCCAGCAGCTTTAGCGGGAGGGCTAGCGATGAGCAGTTCTTC	TRBD2	TRBV11-2	TRBJ2-1	once
CATSRDQGQETQYF	TGTGCCACCAGCAGAGATCAGGGCCAAGAGACCCAGTACTTC	-	TRBV15	TRBJ2-5	-
CASSPGGRETQYF	TGTGCCAGCTCCCCAGGGGGCCGAGAGACCCAGTACTTC	TRBD1	TRBV18	TRBJ2-5	once
CASSQRGGGALNTEAFF	TGTGCCAGCAGCCAACGAGGAGGGGGGGCCCTGAACACTGAAGCTTTCTTT	-	TRBV4-2	TRBJ1-1	-
CATSGRREETQYF	TGTGCCACCAGCGGGAGACGAGAAGAGACCCAGTACTTC	-	TRBV24-1	TRBJ2-5	-
CASLESRVTSYEQYF	TGTGCCAGCCTGGAGAGTCGGGTTACCTCCTACGAGCAGTACTTC	-	TRBV2	TRBJ2-7	-
CASSSYKAGANEKLFF	TGCGCCAGCAGCTCGTATAAGGCAGGGGCTAATGAAAAACTGTTTTTT	-	TRBV5-1	TRBJ1-4	-
CASLDRFNYGYTF	TGTGCCTCCTTGGACAGGTTTAACTATGGCTACACCTTC	TRBD1	TRBV28	TRBJ1-2	-
CASTSRARGGGYTF	TGTGCCAGCACCTCTAGGGCCAGGGGTGGTGGCTACACCTTC	-	TRBV6-5	TRBJ1-2	-
CATEDSRSGNTIYF	TGCGCCACCGAGGACAGTAGATCTGGAAACACCATATATTTT	-	TRBV10-2	TRBJ1-3	once